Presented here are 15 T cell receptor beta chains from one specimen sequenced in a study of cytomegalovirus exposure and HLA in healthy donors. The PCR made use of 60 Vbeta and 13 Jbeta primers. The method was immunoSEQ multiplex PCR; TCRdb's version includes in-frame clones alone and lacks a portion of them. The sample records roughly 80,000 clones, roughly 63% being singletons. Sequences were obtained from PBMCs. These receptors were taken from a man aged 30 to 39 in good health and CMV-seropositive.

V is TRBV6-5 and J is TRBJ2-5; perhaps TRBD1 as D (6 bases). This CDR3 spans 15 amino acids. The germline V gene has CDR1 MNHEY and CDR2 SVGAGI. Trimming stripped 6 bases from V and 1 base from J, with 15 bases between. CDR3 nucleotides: TGTGCCAGCAGACCAGGGGTCGTCAGCCAAGAGACCCAGTACTTC. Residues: CASRPGVVSQETQYF.

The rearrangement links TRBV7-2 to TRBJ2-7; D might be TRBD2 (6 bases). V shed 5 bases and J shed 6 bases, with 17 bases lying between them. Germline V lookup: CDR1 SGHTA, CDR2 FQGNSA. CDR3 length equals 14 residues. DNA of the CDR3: TGTGCCAGCAGCCCGATGCAGGGAGGTGGCGAGCAGTACTTC. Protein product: CASSPMQGGGEQYF.

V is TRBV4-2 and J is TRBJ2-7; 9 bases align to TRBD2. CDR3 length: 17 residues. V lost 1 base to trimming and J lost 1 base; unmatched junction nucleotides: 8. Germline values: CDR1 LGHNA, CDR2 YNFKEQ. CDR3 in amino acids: CASSQAQLAGTSYEQYF. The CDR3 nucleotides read TGTGCCAGCAGCCAAGCGCAGCTAGCGGGGACGTCCTACGAGCAGTACTTC.

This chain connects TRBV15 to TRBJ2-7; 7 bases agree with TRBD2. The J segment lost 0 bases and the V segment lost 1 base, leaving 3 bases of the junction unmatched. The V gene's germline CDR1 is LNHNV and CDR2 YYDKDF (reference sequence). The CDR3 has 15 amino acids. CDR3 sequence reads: CATSRGGGSSYEQYF. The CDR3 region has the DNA TGTGCCACCAGCAGAGGGGGCGGGAGCTCCTACGAGCAGTACTTC.

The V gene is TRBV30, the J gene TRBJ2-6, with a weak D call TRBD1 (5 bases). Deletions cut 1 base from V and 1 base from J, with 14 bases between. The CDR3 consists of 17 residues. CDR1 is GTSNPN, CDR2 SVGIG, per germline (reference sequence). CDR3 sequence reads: CAWSGNLRESGANVLTF. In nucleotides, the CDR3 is TGTGCCTGGAGTGGAAACCTCAGGGAATCTGGGGCCAACGTCCTGACTTTC.

CDR3 nucleotides: TGTGCCAGCTGTAGCGGCCTCGGGACTAGCGGGGGGGTGTACCAAGAGACCCAGTACTTC. This sequence encodes CASCSGLGTSGGVYQETQYF. The chain has TRBV2 and TRBJ2-5; 16 bases are a match to TRBD2. Germline CDR1 is SNHLY and CDR2 is FYNNEI. This CDR3 has 20 residues. V shed 8 bases, J shed 0 bases, and the junction held 15 bases outside the gene matches.

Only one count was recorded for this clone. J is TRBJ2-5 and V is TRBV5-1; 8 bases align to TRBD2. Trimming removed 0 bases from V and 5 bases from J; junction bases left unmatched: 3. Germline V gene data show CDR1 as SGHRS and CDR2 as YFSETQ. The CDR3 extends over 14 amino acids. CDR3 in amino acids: CASSLVREGETQYF. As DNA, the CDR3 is TGCGCCAGCAGCTTGGTTCGGGAGGGGGAGACCCAGTACTTC.

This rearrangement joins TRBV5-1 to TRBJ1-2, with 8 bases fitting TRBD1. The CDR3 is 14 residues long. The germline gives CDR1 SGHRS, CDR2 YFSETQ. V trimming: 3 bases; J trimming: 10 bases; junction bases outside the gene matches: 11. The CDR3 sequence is CASSSTGGSPFYTF. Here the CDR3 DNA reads TGCGCCAGCAGCTCCACAGGGGGGTCCCCCTTCTACACCTTC.

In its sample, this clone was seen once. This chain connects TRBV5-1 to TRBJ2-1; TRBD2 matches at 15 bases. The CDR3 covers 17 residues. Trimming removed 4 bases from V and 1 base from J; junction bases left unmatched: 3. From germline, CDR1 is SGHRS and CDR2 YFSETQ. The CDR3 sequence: CASSPGLAGGSYNEQFF. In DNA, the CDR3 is TGCGCCAGCAGCCCGGGACTAGCGGGAGGATCCTACAATGAGCAGTTCTTC.

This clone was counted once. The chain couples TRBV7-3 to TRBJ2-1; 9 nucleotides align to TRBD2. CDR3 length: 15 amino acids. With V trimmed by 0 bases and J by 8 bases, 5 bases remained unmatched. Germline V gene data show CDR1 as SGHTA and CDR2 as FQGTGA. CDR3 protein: CASSLTGGGADEQFF. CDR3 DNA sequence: TGTGCCAGCAGCTTAACGGGCGGGGGGGCCGATGAGCAGTTCTTC.

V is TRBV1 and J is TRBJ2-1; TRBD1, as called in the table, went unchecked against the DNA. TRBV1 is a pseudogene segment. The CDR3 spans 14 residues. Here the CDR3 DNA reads TGCACCAGCCCTTCAGGGCGCCGGTACAATGAGCAGTTCTTC. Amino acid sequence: CTSPSGRRYNEQFF.

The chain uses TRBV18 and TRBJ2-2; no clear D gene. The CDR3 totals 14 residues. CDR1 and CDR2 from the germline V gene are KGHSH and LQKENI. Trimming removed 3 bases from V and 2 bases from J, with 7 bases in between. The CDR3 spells CASSPSYNTGELFF. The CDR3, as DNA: TGTGCCAGCTCACCGTCCTATAACACCGGGGAGCTGTTTTTT.

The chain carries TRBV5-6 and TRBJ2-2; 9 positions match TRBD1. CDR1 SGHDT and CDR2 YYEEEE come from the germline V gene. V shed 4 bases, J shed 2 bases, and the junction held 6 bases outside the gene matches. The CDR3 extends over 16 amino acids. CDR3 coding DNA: TGTGCCAGCAGCACCAGGGACAGGGTAAACACCGGGGAGCTGTTTTTT. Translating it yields CASSTRDRVNTGELFF.

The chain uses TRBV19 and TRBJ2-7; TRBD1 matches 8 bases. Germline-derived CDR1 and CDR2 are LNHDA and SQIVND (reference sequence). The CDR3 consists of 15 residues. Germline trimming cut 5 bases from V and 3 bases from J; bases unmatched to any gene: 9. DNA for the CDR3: TGTGCCAGTAGTTCACAACTACAGGGGGGCTACGAGCAGTACTTC. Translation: CASSSQLQGGYEQYF.

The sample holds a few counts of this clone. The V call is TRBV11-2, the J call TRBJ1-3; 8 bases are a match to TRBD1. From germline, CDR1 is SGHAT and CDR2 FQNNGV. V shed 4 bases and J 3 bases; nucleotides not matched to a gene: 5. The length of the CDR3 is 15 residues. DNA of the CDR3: TGTGCCAGCAGCTCCCAGGGGGCCTTTGGAAACACCATATATTTT. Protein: CASSSQGAFGNTIYF.